These 14 T cell receptor beta chains were sequenced from one sample in a study of blood T cell repertoires in COVID-19. Some clones are missing from TCRdb's copy, which holds only in-frame ones; the method was immunoSEQ multiplex PCR. Among under 300,000 clones listed, roughly 87% were seen once. The material sequenced was peripheral blood. Every receptor here comes from a man aged 55 to 70 who had recovered from COVID-19.

The chain links TRBV5-1 to TRBJ2-7, with 13 nucleotides matching TRBD2. This CDR3 has 15 residues. The germline gives CDR1 SGHRS, CDR2 YFSETQ. Unmatched junction bases numbered 3, after V lost 4 bases and J lost 2 bases. The CDR3 region is CASSPTSGGAYEQYF. CDR3 bases: TGCGCCAGCAGCCCTACTAGCGGGGGGGCCTACGAGCAGTACTTC.

J is TRBJ2-7 and V is TRBV29-1; 8 nucleotides agree with TRBD1. Germline V gene data show CDR1 as SQVTM and CDR2 as ANQGSEA. V dropped 4 bases and J dropped 6; count of bases not matched to a gene: 5. CDR3 size: 12 residues. The CDR3 DNA follows: TGCAGCGTTGTGAAGACAGGGGTCGAGCAGTACTTC. It translates to CSVVKTGVEQYF.

In its sample, this clone was seen many times. The V and J genes are TRBV24-1 and TRBJ2-7; weak D call: TRBD2 (5 bases). This CDR3 has 12 residues. CDR1 and CDR2 (germline): KGHDR, SFDVKD. The V end was cut by 3 bases, the J end by 6 bases, with 8 bases between. The CDR3 nucleotides read TGTGCCACCAGTGATCGGGAATCCGAGCAGTACTTC. Translated: CATSDRESEQYF.

The chain links TRBV5-1 to TRBJ2-1; TRBD2 matches at 13 bases. Germline trimming cut 5 bases from V and 12 bases from J; bases unmatched to any gene: 11. Per germline, CDR1 SGHRS and CDR2 YFSETQ. This CDR3 has 15 residues. The CDR3 protein is CASRPEGLAGIGQFF. The CDR3 DNA follows: TGCGCCAGCAGACCCGAGGGACTAGCGGGGATAGGGCAGTTCTTC.

The genes are TRBV3-1 (or the pseudogene TRBV3-2) and TRBJ1-1; a weak D match, TRBD1 (5 bases). CDR1 is LGHDT and CDR2 is YNNKEL in the germline V gene (reference sequence). This CDR3 comprises 15 residues. The germline V and J ends were trimmed by 1 base and 1 base, with 10 bases remaining between them. The DNA of the CDR3 is TGTGCCAGCAGCCAAGGGATAGGACAGAACACTGAAGCTTTCTTT. Amino acids: CASSQGIGQNTEAFF.

The V and J genes are TRBV25-1 and TRBJ2-3, with D unresolved. Trimming took off 0 bases at V and 6 bases at J, with 7 bases between the two ends. Germline V gene lookup returns CDR1 MGHDK and CDR2 SYGVNS. This CDR3 has 13 amino acids. The DNA of the CDR3 is TGTGCCAGCAGTGAATATAGTACGGATACGCAGTATTTT. Protein sequence: CASSEYSTDTQYF.

This rearrangement joins TRBV2 to TRBJ2-2; TRBD2 matches at 9 bases. Germline lookup yields CDR1 SNHLY and CDR2 FYNNEI. After removal of 6 bases from V and 6 bases from J, the junction contained 8 bases not matched to a gene. There are 15 residues in the CDR3. This CDR3 is CASRILAGAAGELFF. The CDR3 DNA is TGTGCCAGCAGGATCTTAGCGGGGGCGGCCGGGGAGCTGTTTTTT.

The chain links TRBV5-6 to TRBJ2-2; D perhaps matches TRBD2 (5 bases). There are 16 residues in the CDR3. Trimming shortened V by 4 bases and J by 7 bases, and 20 bases separated the two germline ends. Germline lookup yields CDR1 SGHDT and CDR2 YYEEEE. This chain's CDR3 is CASSEGLARVGGELFF. The CDR3, as DNA: TGTGCCAGCAGCGAAGGGCTAGCCCGGGTGGGCGGGGAGCTGTTTTTT. The variable domain in full, with the rest retrieved from reference TRBV5-6 and TRBJ2-2, is DAGVTQSPTHLIKTRGQQVTLRCSPKSGHDTVSWYQQALGQGPQFIFQYYEEEERQRGNFPDRFSGHQFPNYSSELNVNALLLGDSALYLCASSEGLARVGGELFFGEGSRLTVL.

The chain is built from TRBV27 and TRBJ1-1; D might be TRBD1 (5 bases). Germline CDR1 MNHEY, CDR2 SMNVEV (reference sequence). There are 14 residues in the CDR3. V dropped 5 bases and J dropped 1 base, with 11 bases sitting between them. CDR3: CASSRRQSNTEAFF. For the CDR3, the DNA is TGTGCCAGCAGTCGAAGACAGTCGAACACTGAAGCTTTCTTT.

The CDR3 protein is CASSQAQGARMNTEAFF. CDR3 coding DNA: TGTGCCAGCAGCCAAGCTCAGGGGGCCCGAATGAACACTGAAGCTTTCTTT. The J gene is TRBJ1-1, the V gene TRBV3-1 (or the pseudogene TRBV3-2), with TRBD1 matching 8 bases. Germline-derived CDR1 and CDR2 are LGHDT and YNNKEL (reference sequence). V shed 1 base and J 0 bases; nucleotides not matched to a gene: 7. The CDR3 spans 17 residues.

This sequence joins TRBV19 and TRBJ2-3, with D possibly being TRBD2 (5 bases). This CDR3 contains 14 residues. Trimming took off 5 bases at V and 8 bases at J, with 17 bases between the two ends. Germline V lookup: CDR1 LNHDA, CDR2 SQIVND (reference sequence). The CDR3 region is CASSPRAEAPTQYF. CDR3 nucleotide sequence: TGTGCCAGTAGTCCCCGGGCGGAGGCTCCTACGCAGTATTTT.

The chain uses TRBV5-1 and TRBJ1-4, with D maybe TRBD1 (5 bases). Germline-derived CDR1 and CDR2 are SGHRS and YFSETQ. V was cut by 3 bases and J by 10 bases, with 16 bases left in between. This CDR3 spans 14 amino acids. This CDR3 reads CASSSDAETVKLFF. Here the CDR3 DNA reads TGCGCCAGCAGCTCCGACGCCGAGACAGTAAAACTGTTTTTT.

This clone has a single count. The chain carries TRBV27 and TRBJ2-7, with TRBD2 identical over 9 bases. The CDR3 contains 14 residues. The ends lost 2 bases at V and 7 bases at J; junction bases unmatched: 6. Germline CDR1 is MNHEY and CDR2 is SMNVEV (reference sequence). The CDR3 DNA reads TGTGCCAGCAGTTTAGCGGGGGGGCCGAGTGAGCAGTACTTC. Protein product: CASSLAGGPSEQYF.

The chain carries TRBV7-6 and TRBJ2-1, with 16 bases aligning to TRBD2. The CDR3 sequence is 16 residues long. The germline V gene has CDR1 SGHVS and CDR2 FNYEAQ. The V gene end was trimmed by 5 bases and the J gene end by 5 bases; junction bases not matched to a gene: 3. Here the CDR3 reads CASSPGLAGGHNEQFF. The CDR3 DNA sequence: TGTGCCAGCAGCCCGGGACTAGCGGGGGGGCACAATGAGCAGTTCTTC.